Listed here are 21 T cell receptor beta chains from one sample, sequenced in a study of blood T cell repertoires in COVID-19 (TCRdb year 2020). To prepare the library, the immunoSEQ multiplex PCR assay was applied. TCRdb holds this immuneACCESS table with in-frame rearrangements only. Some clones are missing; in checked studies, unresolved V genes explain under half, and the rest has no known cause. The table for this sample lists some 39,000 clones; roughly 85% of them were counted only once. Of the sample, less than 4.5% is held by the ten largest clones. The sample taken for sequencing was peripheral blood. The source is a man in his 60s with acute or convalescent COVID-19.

DNA of the CDR3: TGTGCCAGCAGCTTCGCGGGGGGGGCTCAAGAGACCCAGTACTTC. Translated, it gives CASSFAGGAQETQYF. The chain recombines TRBV5-4 with TRBJ2-5; 9 bases are shared with TRBD2. Per the germline V gene, CDR1 is SGHNT and CDR2 is YYREEE (reference sequence). V gave up 2 bases and J gave up 2 bases; unmatched junction bases: 4. The CDR3 sequence is 15 residues long.

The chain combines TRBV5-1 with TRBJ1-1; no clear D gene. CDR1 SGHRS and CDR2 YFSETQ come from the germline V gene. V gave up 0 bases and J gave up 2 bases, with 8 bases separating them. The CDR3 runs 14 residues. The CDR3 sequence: CASSLGEINTEAFF. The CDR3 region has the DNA TGCGCCAGCAGCTTGGGGGAGATAAACACTGAAGCTTTCTTT.

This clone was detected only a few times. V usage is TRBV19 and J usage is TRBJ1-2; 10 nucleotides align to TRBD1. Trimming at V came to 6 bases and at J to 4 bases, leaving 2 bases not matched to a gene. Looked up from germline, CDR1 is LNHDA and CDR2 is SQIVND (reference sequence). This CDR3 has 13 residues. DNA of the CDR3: TGTGCCAGTAGGACAGGGGGCCGCTATGGCTACACCTTC. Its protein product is CASRTGGRYGYTF.

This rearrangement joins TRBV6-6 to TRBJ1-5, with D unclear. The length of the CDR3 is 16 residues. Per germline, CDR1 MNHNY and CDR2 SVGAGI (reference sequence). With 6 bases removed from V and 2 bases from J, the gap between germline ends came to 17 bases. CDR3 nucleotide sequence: TGTGCCAGCAGCCGTTACGGACGGGGTGGCAATCAGCCCCAGCATTTT. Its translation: CASSRYGRGGNQPQHF.

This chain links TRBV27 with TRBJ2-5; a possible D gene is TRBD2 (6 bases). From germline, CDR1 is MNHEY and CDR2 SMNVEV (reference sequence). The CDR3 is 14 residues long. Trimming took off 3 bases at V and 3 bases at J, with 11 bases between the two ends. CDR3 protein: CASSFVTGEETQYF. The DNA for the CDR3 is TGTGCCAGCAGTTTCGTCACGGGGGAAGAGACCCAGTACTTC.

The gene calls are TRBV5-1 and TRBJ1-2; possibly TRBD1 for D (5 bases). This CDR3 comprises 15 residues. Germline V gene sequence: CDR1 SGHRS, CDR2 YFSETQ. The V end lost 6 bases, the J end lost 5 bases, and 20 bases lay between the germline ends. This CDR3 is CASTPLVGAGYGYTF. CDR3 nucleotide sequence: TGCGCCAGCACTCCTCTTGTTGGGGCGGGATATGGCTACACCTTC. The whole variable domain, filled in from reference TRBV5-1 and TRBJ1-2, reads KAGVTQTPRYLIKTRGQQVTLSCSPISGHRSVSWYQQTPGQGLQFLFEYFSETQRNKGNFPGRFSGRQFSNSRSEMNVSTLELGDSALYLCASTPLVGAGYGYTFGSGTRLTVV.

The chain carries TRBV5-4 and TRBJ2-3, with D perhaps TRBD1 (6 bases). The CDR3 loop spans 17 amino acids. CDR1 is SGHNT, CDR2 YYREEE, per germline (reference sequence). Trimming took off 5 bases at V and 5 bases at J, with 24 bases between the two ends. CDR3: CASSFLPGQAVGDTQYF. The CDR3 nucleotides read TGTGCCAGCAGTTTCCTCCCGGGACAAGCGGTCGGAGATACGCAGTATTTT.

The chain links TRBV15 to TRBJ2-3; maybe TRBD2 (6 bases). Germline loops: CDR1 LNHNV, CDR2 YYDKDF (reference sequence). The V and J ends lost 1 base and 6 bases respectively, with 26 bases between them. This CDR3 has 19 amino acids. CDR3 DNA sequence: TGTGCCACCAGCAGAGTGGTTAGGGACTGGGGGTCATCCGAGGATACGCAGTATTTT. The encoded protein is CATSRVVRDWGSSEDTQYF. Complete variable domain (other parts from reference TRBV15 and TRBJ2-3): DAMVIQNPRYQVTQFGKPVTLSCSQTLNHNVMYWYQQKSSQAPKLLFHYYDKDFNNEADTPDNFQSRRPNTSFCFLDIRSPGLGDTAMYLCATSRVVRDWGSSEDTQYFGPGTRLTVL.

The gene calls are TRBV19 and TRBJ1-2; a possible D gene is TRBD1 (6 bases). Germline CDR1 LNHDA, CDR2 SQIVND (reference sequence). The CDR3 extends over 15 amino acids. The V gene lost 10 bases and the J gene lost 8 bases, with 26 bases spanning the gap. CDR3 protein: CATQSGGRMAYGYTF. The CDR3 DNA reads TGTGCCACCCAAAGCGGGGGGCGCATGGCTTACGGCTACACCTTC.

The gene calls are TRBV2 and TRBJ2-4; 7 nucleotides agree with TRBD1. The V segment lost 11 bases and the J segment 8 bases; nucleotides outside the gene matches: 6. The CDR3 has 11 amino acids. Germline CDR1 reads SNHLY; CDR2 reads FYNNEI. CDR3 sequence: CAGGQEDIQYF. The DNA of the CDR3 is TGTGCCGGTGGACAGGAGGACATTCAGTACTTC.

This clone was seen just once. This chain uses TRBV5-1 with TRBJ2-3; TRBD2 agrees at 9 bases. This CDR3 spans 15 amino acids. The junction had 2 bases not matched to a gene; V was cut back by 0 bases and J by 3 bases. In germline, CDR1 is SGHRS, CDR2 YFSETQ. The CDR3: CASSLGGLATDTQYF. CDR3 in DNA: TGCGCCAGCAGCTTGGGGGGACTAGCAACAGATACGCAGTATTTT.

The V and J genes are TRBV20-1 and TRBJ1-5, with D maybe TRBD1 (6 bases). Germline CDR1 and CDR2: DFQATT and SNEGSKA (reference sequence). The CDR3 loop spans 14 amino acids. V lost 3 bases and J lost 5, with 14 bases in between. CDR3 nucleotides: TGCAGTGCTAGTCGTATACAGGGAGATCAGCCCCAGCATTTT. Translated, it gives CSASRIQGDQPQHF.

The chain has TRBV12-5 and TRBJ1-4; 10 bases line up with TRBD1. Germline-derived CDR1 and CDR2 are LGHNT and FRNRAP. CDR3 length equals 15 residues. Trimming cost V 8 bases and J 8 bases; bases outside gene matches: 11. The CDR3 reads CASKGQGMAGEKLFF. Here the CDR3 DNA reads TGTGCTAGTAAGGGACAGGGGATGGCAGGCGAAAAACTGTTTTTT. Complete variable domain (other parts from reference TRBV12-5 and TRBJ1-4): DARVTQTPRHKVTEMGQEVTMRCQPILGHNTVFWYRQTMMQGLELLAYFRNRAPLDDSGMPKDRFSAEMPDATLATLKIQPSEPRDSAVYFCASKGQGMAGEKLFFGSGTQLSVL.

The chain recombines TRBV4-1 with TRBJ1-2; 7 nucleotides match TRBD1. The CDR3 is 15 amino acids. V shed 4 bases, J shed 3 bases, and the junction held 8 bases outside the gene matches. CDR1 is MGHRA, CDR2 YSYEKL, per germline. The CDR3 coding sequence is TGCGCCAGCAGCCCGTGGGGACAGCTTGACTATGGCTACACCTTC. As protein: CASSPWGQLDYGYTF.

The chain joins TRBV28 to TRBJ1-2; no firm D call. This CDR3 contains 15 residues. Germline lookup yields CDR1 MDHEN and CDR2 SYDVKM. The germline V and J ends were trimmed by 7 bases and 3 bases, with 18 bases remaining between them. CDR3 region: CASTSPGRPYYGYTF. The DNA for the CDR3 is TGTGCCAGCACCTCCCCCGGCAGGCCGTACTATGGCTACACCTTC.

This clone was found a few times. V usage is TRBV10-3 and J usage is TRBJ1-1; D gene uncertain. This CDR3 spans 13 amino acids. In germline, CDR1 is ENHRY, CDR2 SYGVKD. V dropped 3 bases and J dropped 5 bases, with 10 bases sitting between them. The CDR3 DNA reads TGTGCCATCAGTGACCGGGTGTCAACTGAAGCTTTCTTT. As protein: CAISDRVSTEAFF.

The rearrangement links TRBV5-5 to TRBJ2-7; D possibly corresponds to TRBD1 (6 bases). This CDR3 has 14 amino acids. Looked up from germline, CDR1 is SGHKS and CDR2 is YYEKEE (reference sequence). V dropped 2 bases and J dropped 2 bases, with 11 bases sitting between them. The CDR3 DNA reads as TGTGCCAGCAGCTTAGGGGGTCCTCCCTACGAGCAGTACTTC. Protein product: CASSLGGPPYEQYF.

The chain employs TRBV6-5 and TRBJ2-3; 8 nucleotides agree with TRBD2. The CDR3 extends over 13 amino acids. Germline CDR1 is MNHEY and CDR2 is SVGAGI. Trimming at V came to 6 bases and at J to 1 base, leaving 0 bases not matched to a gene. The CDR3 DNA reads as TGTGCCAGCAGGACTAGCGGCACAGATACGCAGTATTTT. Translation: CASRTSGTDTQYF.

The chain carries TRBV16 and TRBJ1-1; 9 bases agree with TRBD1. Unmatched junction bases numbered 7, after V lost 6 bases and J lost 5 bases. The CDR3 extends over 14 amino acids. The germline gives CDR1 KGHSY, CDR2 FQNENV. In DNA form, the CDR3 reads TGTGCCAGCAGACCCGGGACAGGGAGAACTGAAGCTTTCTTT. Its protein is CASRPGTGRTEAFF.

The CDR3 sequence is CASSLWERDEQFF. In DNA form, the CDR3 reads TGTGCCAGCAGCTTATGGGAGCGTGATGAGCAGTTCTTC. This rearrangement joins TRBV7-2 to TRBJ2-1; D possibly corresponds to TRBD2 (5 bases). The V gene lost 2 bases and the J gene lost 8 bases, with 10 bases spanning the gap. Germline V gene data show CDR1 as SGHTA and CDR2 as FQGNSA. CDR3 length equals 13 residues. Full variable domain (missing parts from reference TRBV7-2 and TRBJ2-1): GAGVSQSPSNKVTEKGKDVELRCDPISGHTALYWYRQSLGQGLEFLIYFQGNSAPDKSGLPSDRFSAERTGGSVSTLTIQRTQQEDSAVYLCASSLWERDEQFFGPGTRLTVL.

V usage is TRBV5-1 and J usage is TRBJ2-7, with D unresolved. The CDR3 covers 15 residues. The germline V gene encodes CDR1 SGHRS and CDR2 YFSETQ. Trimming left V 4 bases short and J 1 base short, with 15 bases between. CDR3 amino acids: CASSNFPETSYEQYF. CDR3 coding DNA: TGCGCCAGCAGCAATTTTCCAGAGACATCCTACGAGCAGTACTTC.